This T cell receptor beta chain came from a study of Ad26.COV2.S vaccination and SARS-CoV-2 variants. Study background: By the intramuscular route, Ad26.COV2.S was given once, or twice 56 days apart. The study, taken as a whole, reports: Vaccinees and placebo recipients showed similar non-spike TCR breadth.

Treatment indicated: 15 to 20 received Ad26.COV2.S at low or high dose, single or two shots; 5 received placebo; per-sample allocation not given. Samples came from day 63 after the first vaccine or placebo injection. TCRdb keeps only in-frame clones here, not all; method: immunoSEQ multiplex PCR. The sample shows more than 300,000 clones, roughly 91% of them seen only once. The table lists this clone with a count of one. The antigen is undetermined. Germline V gives CDR1 MNHNS, CDR2 SASEGT. The CDR3 covers 13 residues. With 0 bases removed from V and 4 bases from J, the gap between germline ends came to 7 bases.

The TCR was taken from a person between 18 and 59 years old who received the Ad26.COV2.S COVID-19 vaccine or a placebo. The rearrangement joins TRBV6-1 to TRBJ2-7; D unresolved. The sequencing here drew on peripheral blood, taken in a trial of Ad26.COV2.S vaccine versus placebo. Written as DNA, the CDR3 is TGTGCCAGCAGTGAAGCGCGTCAGTACGAGCAGTACTTC. Amino acids: CASSEARQYEQYF.